The rows below give T cell receptor beta chains drawn from one sample of a study of response to subunit inactivated influenza vaccine. TCRdb reprocessed the RT-PCR reads with MiXCR, giving one entry per CDR3 protein. Among about 520,000 distinct CDR3 sequences listed, over 25% were seen once. Sample: CD4+ T cells sorted from PBMCs, taken more than 4 days after vaccination. The origin of the receptors is a man aged 45 to 65 who received an inactivated influenza vaccine. The CDR3 runs from the conserved cysteine through the conserved F or W. D genes are given only for firm matches. Where a row states a size, it is once, few, many or the class of an expanded clone; other rows omit it.

>TRBV6-2/TRBV6-3|TRBJ2-2|TRBD2|.
TGTGCCATCACCCGCGGCGGGGGGAACACCGGGGAGCTGTTTTTT
CAITRGGGNTGELFF
>TRBV20-1|TRBJ2-3|.|few
TGCAGTGGCCGGCTCTTTGCCCGCACAGATACGCAGTATTTT
CSGRLFARTDTQYF
>TRBV20-1|TRBJ2-7|.|many
TGCAGTGCTAAAGGGGGGGTTGGGCAAACAAAATCCTACGAGCAGTACTTC
CSAKGGVGQTKSYEQYF
>TRBV5-5|TRBJ2-7|.|many
TGTGCCAGCAGTCGAGGGCAGGGAGGCGGCTACGAGCAGTACTTC
CASSRGQGGGYEQYF
>TRBV6-5|TRBJ2-3|.|.
TGTGCCAGCAGTTACGGGGGAAGGGGGACAGATACGCAGTATTTT
CASSYGGRGTDTQYF
>TRBV4-3|TRBJ2-1|.|few
TGCGCCAGCAGCCAAGAAGATGCTCGATCCAATGAGCAGTTCTTC
CASSQEDARSNEQFF
>TRBV30|TRBJ2-4|.|.
TGTGCCTGGGCGTCCGGGAACATTCAGTACTTC
CAWASGNIQYF
>TRBV4-3|TRBJ2-5|.|.
TGCGCCAGCAGCAAGAGTGACCAAGAGACCCAGTACTTC
CASSKSDQETQYF
>TRBV5-5|TRBJ2-7|TRBD1|.
TGTGCCAGCAGCTGGACAGGGGAGGGCTACGAGCAGTACTTC
CASSWTGEGYEQYF
>TRBV5-1|TRBJ2-7|.|.
TGCGCCAGCAGCCTCGATGGGCAGACCTACGAGCAGTACTTC
CASSLDGQTYEQYF
>TRBV28|TRBJ2-7|.|.
TGTGGTTCAGGTCCACAGGGAACAATCTACGAGCAGTACTTC
CGSGPQGTIYEQYF
>TRBV7-6|TRBJ2-7|TRBD1|.
TGTGCCAGCAGCTTAGACAGGGGTTTAGACGAGCAGTACTTC
CASSLDRGLDEQYF
>TRBV7-9|TRBJ2-3|.|once
TGTGCCAGCAGCTTCTCGGGGTACGCAGATACGCAGTATTTT
CASSFSGYADTQYF
>TRBV14|TRBJ1-5|.|few
TGTGCCAGCAGCGCAGATCAGCCCCAGCATTTT
CASSADQPQHF
>TRBV20-1|TRBJ2-3|.|few
TGCAGTGCTAGAGAAGGTAGCCTAGCTGATACGCAGTATTTT
CSAREGSLADTQYF
>TRBV15|TRBJ2-2|.|few
TGTGCCACCCAGCGGAACAGACCAAACACCGGGGAGCTGTTTTTT
CATQRNRPNTGELFF
>TRBV7-9|TRBJ1-1|TRBD1|few
TGTGCCAGCAGCCCGAACAGGGGCCCTCGGTCCGATGAAGCTTTCTTT
CASSPNRGPRSDEAFF
>TRBV2|TRBJ2-2|.|few
TGTGCCAGCTCGGGCCGCCCCAACACCGGGGAGCTGTTTTTT
CASSGRPNTGELFF
>TRBV10-3|TRBJ1-5|.|.
TGTGCCATCAGTCGTCGACGGGATCAGCCCCAGCATTTT
CAISRRRDQPQHF
>TRBV20-1|TRBJ2-3|.|.
TGCAGTGCTAGAGATCCGGGCTTGAGCACAGATACGCAGTATTTT
CSARDPGLSTDTQYF
>TRBV20-1|TRBJ2-5|TRBD1|.
TGCAGTGCTGTAAACAGGGGAGAGACCCAGTACTTC
CSAVNRGETQYF
>TRBV11-2|TRBJ2-7|TRBD1|.
TGTGCCAGCAGCGCACAGGGGGCGGTCGACGAGCAGTACTTC
CASSAQGAVDEQYF
>TRBV12-3/TRBV12-4|TRBJ2-1|.|.
TGTGCCAGCAGTTTAGCGACAGCAACTTACAATGAGCAGTTCTTC
CASSLATATYNEQFF
>TRBV7-9|TRBJ2-7|.|few
TGTGCCAGCAGCTTAGGACAGGCTGAGCAGTACTTC
CASSLGQAEQYF
>TRBV5-1|TRBJ2-5|.|.
TGCGCCAGCAGCCAATATGACCGAGAGACCCAGTACTTC
CASSQYDRETQYF